The T cell receptor (beta chain) described here comes from a study of blood T cells in healthy people across ages. Overall study results and limits: Significant beta diversity loss was already apparent by age around 36, declining roughly linearly.

The V and J ends lost 5 bases and 9 bases respectively, with 11 bases between them. The CDR3 consists of 12 residues. CDR1 and CDR2 (germline): MNHEY, SMNVEV (reference sequence). A second PCR of about 6 to 12 cycles used a sample-barcoded 5' primer and a J-beta primer mix. TCRdb fed the 5' RACE reads into MiXCR, producing one record per CDR3 protein. The sample lists some 1,000,000 distinct CDR3 sequences, approximately 25% occurring once. Peripheral blood, approximately 10 milliliters per donor, was collected. On this clonotype itself: Its target is not known. The CDR3 end shows no conserved phenylalanine or tryptophan, and so a read error is likely.

These data were also filed under a second study, of T cells of mothers and their children. From that second work: A few mothers and their six children, all healthy Caucasians, donated. The M1S primer of the second PCR added sample barcodes and 2-4 random nucleotides.

The sample taken for sequencing was blood. This receptor was identified in a girl aged 2 to 9 in good health. The V and J genes are TRBV27 and TRBJ2-4; D is perhaps TRBD2 (5 bases). CDR3 coding DNA: TGTGCCAGCAGTCACCTCGGAGGCATTCAGTACCTC. Encoded protein: CASSHLGGIQYL.